Listed below are T cell receptor beta chains from one sample, sequenced in a study of blood T cell repertoires in COVID-19. The protocol was immunoSEQ multiplex PCR, while the TCRdb copy is restricted to in-frame clones and leaves out a portion. This table holds about 22,000 clones, around 80% found once. Sequenced material: peripheral blood. These receptors were obtained from an elderly man with active or convalescent COVID-19. Each CDR3 is given with its conserved first and last residue. Each record gives: D gene, clone size, V gene, J gene, CDR3 protein, CDR3 DNA. D genes are given only for firm matches. Clone size is shown for a subset of rows, as once, few, many or a class of expanded clone.

d_gene: TRBD2; abundance: -; v_gene: TRBV7-2; j_gene: TRBJ2-1; CDR3aa: CASSLNPAGGPGEQFF; CDR3nt: TGTGCCAGCAGCTTAAATCCAGCGGGAGGGCCTGGTGAGCAGTTCTTC
d_gene: -; abundance: -; v_gene: TRBV5-5; j_gene: TRBJ2-1; CDR3aa: CASSPNFAQSYNEQFF; CDR3nt: TGTGCCAGCAGCCCTAATTTCGCTCAATCCTACAATGAGCAGTTCTTC
d_gene: TRBD1; abundance: -; v_gene: TRBV10-1; j_gene: TRBJ1-1; CDR3aa: CASNDRDSNTEAFF; CDR3nt: TGCGCCAGCAACGACAGGGATTCGAACACTGAAGCTTTCTTT
d_gene: -; abundance: -; v_gene: TRBV3-1/TRBV3-2; j_gene: TRBJ2-1; CDR3aa: CASSQGLAYNEQFF; CDR3nt: TGTGCCAGCAGCCAAGGACTAGCCTACAATGAGCAGTTCTTC
d_gene: -; abundance: medium-sized; v_gene: TRBV5-8; j_gene: TRBJ2-7; CDR3aa: CASSFWAGEYEQYF; CDR3nt: TGTGCCAGCAGCTTTTGGGCAGGCGAATACGAGCAGTACTTC
d_gene: TRBD1; abundance: -; v_gene: TRBV18; j_gene: TRBJ1-1; CDR3aa: CASLGKGTGPTEAFF; CDR3nt: TGTGCCAGCTTAGGGAAAGGGACAGGACCCACTGAAGCTTTCTTT
d_gene: -; abundance: -; v_gene: TRBV6-5; j_gene: TRBJ1-3; CDR3aa: CASSSGGYRAGNTIYF; CDR3nt: TGTGCCAGCAGTTCGGGGGGCTACAGGGCAGGAAACACCATATATTTT
d_gene: TRBD1; abundance: -; v_gene: TRBV5-6; j_gene: TRBJ2-7; CDR3aa: CASSPGTGFAYEQYF; CDR3nt: TGTGCCAGCAGCCCCGGGACAGGGTTCGCCTACGAGCAGTACTTC
d_gene: -; abundance: -; v_gene: TRBV29-1; j_gene: TRBJ1-3; CDR3aa: CSVEVTTGSSGNTIYF; CDR3nt: TGCAGCGTTGAAGTCACCACAGGGAGCTCTGGAAACACCATATATTTT
d_gene: TRBD1; abundance: -; v_gene: TRBV7-9; j_gene: TRBJ1-2; CDR3aa: CASSLAGQGGYTF; CDR3nt: TGTGCCAGCAGCTTAGCGGGACAGGGCGGCTACACCTTC
d_gene: -; abundance: -; v_gene: TRBV24-1; j_gene: TRBJ2-1; CDR3aa: CATSEQGEQFF; CDR3nt: TGTGCCACCAGTGAGCAGGGTGAGCAGTTCTTC
d_gene: TRBD2; abundance: -; v_gene: TRBV7-2; j_gene: TRBJ2-5; CDR3aa: CASRTGTSGQETQYF; CDR3nt: TGTGCCAGCAGGACCGGGACTAGCGGACAAGAGACCCAGTACTTC
d_gene: TRBD2; abundance: -; v_gene: TRBV20-1; j_gene: TRBJ2-1; CDR3aa: CSASPSGGPDHEQFF; CDR3nt: TGCAGTGCTAGTCCCAGCGGGGGGCCTGATCATGAGCAGTTCTTC
d_gene: -; abundance: -; v_gene: TRBV4-2; j_gene: TRBJ2-5; CDR3aa: CASSQDWGGGETQYF; CDR3nt: TGTGCCAGCAGCCAAGATTGGGGGGGCGGGGAGACCCAGTACTTC
d_gene: -; abundance: few; v_gene: TRBV28; j_gene: TRBJ1-1; CDR3aa: CASSLTGPGNTEAFF; CDR3nt: TGTGCCAGCAGCCTAACAGGGCCCGGAAACACTGAAGCTTTCTTT
d_gene: TRBD1; abundance: -; v_gene: TRBV5-4; j_gene: TRBJ1-4; CDR3aa: CASSSDRGPEKLFF; CDR3nt: TGTGCCAGCAGCTCTGACAGGGGACCTGAAAAACTGTTTTTT
d_gene: TRBD2; abundance: -; v_gene: TRBV19; j_gene: TRBJ2-3; CDR3aa: CASTGGASGTDTQYF; CDR3nt: TGTGCCAGTACCGGGGGGGCCTCGGGCACAGATACGCAGTATTTT
d_gene: TRBD1; abundance: -; v_gene: TRBV2; j_gene: TRBJ2-7; CDR3aa: CATTTGNTYEQYF; CDR3nt: TGTGCCACGACGACAGGGAATACCTACGAGCAGTACTTC
d_gene: -; abundance: -; v_gene: TRBV10-1; j_gene: TRBJ1-1; CDR3aa: CASSPQRPGTEAFF; CDR3nt: TGCGCCAGCAGTCCTCAACGACCCGGGACAGAAGCTTTCTTT
d_gene: -; abundance: -; v_gene: TRBV6-5; j_gene: TRBJ1-5; CDR3aa: CASRQSLNQPQHF; CDR3nt: TGTGCCAGTAGACAGAGCCTCAATCAGCCCCAGCATTTT
d_gene: -; abundance: once; v_gene: TRBV5-1; j_gene: TRBJ1-4; CDR3aa: CASRITEGEKLFF; CDR3nt: TGCGCCAGCAGAATAACGGAGGGGGAAAAACTGTTTTTT
d_gene: TRBD1; abundance: -; v_gene: TRBV19; j_gene: TRBJ1-1; CDR3aa: CASSTRQGVDSEAFF; CDR3nt: TGTGCCAGTAGTACCAGACAGGGTGTTGACTCTGAAGCTTTCTTT
d_gene: -; abundance: few; v_gene: TRBV12-3/TRBV12-4; j_gene: TRBJ2-1; CDR3aa: CASSLRVEQFF; CDR3nt: TGTGCCAGCAGTTTACGGGTTGAGCAGTTCTTC
d_gene: TRBD2; abundance: -; v_gene: TRBV3-1/TRBV3-2; j_gene: TRBJ2-5; CDR3aa: CASSQGPGGSQETQYF; CDR3nt: TGTGCCAGCAGCCAAGGCCCGGGGGGGAGCCAAGAGACCCAGTACTTC
d_gene: -; abundance: -; v_gene: TRBV7-2; j_gene: TRBJ1-2; CDR3aa: CASSLTGRDYGYTF; CDR3nt: TGTGCCAGCAGCCTGACTGGGAGGGACTATGGCTACACCTTC
d_gene: -; abundance: -; v_gene: TRBV5-1; j_gene: TRBJ2-6; CDR3aa: CASALRGGANVLTF; CDR3nt: TGCGCCAGCGCCCTCCGGGGTGGGGCCAACGTCCTGACTTTC
d_gene: -; abundance: -; v_gene: TRBV7-9; j_gene: TRBJ2-2; CDR3aa: CASSFGQGFSTGELFF; CDR3nt: TGTGCCAGCAGCTTCGGGCAGGGGTTTAGCACCGGGGAGCTGTTTTTT
d_gene: -; abundance: once; v_gene: TRBV25-1; j_gene: TRBJ1-2; CDR3aa: CASSDDSPRAWAF; CDR3nt: TGTGCCAGCAGTGATGACAGCCCTAGGGCTTGGGCCTTC
d_gene: TRBD1; abundance: -; v_gene: TRBV6-5; j_gene: TRBJ1-4; CDR3aa: CASKRTGVVEKLFF; CDR3nt: TGTGCCAGTAAGAGGACAGGGGTAGTTGAAAAACTGTTTTTT
d_gene: TRBD1; abundance: once; v_gene: TRBV28; j_gene: TRBJ2-1; CDR3aa: CASSPGGQGNHEQFF; CDR3nt: TGTGCCAGCAGTCCGGGGGGACAGGGAAACCATGAGCAGTTCTTC
d_gene: TRBD1; abundance: -; v_gene: TRBV7-2; j_gene: TRBJ1-5; CDR3aa: CASSLRTGWQPQHF; CDR3nt: TGTGCCAGCAGCTTACGGACAGGGTGGCAGCCCCAGCATTTT
d_gene: -; abundance: few; v_gene: TRBV5-1; j_gene: TRBJ2-7; CDR3aa: CASSLFKSYEQYF; CDR3nt: TGCGCCAGCAGCTTGTTCAAATCCTACGAGCAGTACTTC
d_gene: -; abundance: -; v_gene: TRBV7-9; j_gene: TRBJ2-2; CDR3aa: CASSKRLSVGRTGELFF; CDR3nt: TGTGCCAGCAGCAAACGGCTCTCAGTGGGCCGGACCGGGGAGCTGTTTTTT
d_gene: -; abundance: few; v_gene: TRBV5-1; j_gene: TRBJ1-1; CDR3aa: CASSLPDRRTEAFF; CDR3nt: TGCGCCAGCAGCCTGCCGGACAGAAGGACTGAAGCTTTCTTT
d_gene: TRBD1; abundance: -; v_gene: TRBV14; j_gene: TRBJ2-3; CDR3aa: CASSPGTGSVTDTQYF; CDR3nt: TGTGCCAGCAGCCCAGGGACAGGGAGTGTGACAGATACGCAGTATTTT
d_gene: -; abundance: -; v_gene: TRBV5-5; j_gene: TRBJ1-2; CDR3aa: CASSLAVLSYGYTF; CDR3nt: TGTGCCAGCAGCTTGGCCGTTCTTTCCTATGGCTACACCTTC
d_gene: -; abundance: -; v_gene: TRBV9; j_gene: TRBJ1-6; CDR3aa: CASSELRSSYNSPLHF; CDR3nt: TGTGCCAGCAGCGAACTGCGGAGCTCCTATAATTCACCCCTCCACTTT
d_gene: TRBD2; abundance: -; v_gene: TRBV9; j_gene: TRBJ2-6; CDR3aa: CASSVGIASGLVGANVLTF; CDR3nt: TGTGCCAGCAGCGTAGGAATAGCTAGCGGTCTTGTTGGGGCCAACGTCCTGACTTTC
d_gene: -; abundance: -; v_gene: TRBV10-1; j_gene: TRBJ1-1; CDR3aa: CASSESNLRSTEGTEAFF; CDR3nt: TGCGCCAGCAGTGAGTCGAACCTTAGGTCGACAGAAGGGACTGAAGCTTTCTTT
d_gene: TRBD2; abundance: medium-sized; v_gene: TRBV18; j_gene: TRBJ2-1; CDR3aa: CASSPGLAGNNEQFF; CDR3nt: TGTGCCAGCTCACCCGGACTAGCGGGGAACAATGAGCAGTTCTTC
d_gene: -; abundance: -; v_gene: TRBV7-2; j_gene: TRBJ2-5; CDR3aa: CASSLAGPGMGTQYF; CDR3nt: TGTGCCAGCAGCTTAGCGGGCCCGGGGATGGGGACCCAGTACTTC
d_gene: TRBD2; abundance: -; v_gene: TRBV11-2; j_gene: TRBJ2-7; CDR3aa: CASSPGTSGRAYEQYF; CDR3nt: TGTGCCAGCAGCCCAGGGACTAGCGGGAGGGCCTACGAGCAGTACTTC